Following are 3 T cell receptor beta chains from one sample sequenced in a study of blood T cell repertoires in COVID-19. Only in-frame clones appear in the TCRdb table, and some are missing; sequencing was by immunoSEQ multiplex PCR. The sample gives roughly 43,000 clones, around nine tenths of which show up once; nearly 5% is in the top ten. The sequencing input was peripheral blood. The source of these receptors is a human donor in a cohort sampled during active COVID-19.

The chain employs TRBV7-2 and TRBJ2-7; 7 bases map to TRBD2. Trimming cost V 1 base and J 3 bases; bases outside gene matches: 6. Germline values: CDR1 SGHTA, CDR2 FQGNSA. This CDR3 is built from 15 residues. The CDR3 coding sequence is TGTGCCAGCAGCTTAGGGGGGGGGACCAACTACGAGCAGTACTTC. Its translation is CASSLGGGTNYEQYF.

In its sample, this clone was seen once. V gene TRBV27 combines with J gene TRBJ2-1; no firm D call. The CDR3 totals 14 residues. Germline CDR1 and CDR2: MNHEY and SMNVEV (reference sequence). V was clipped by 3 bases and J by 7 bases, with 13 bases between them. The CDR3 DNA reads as TGTGCCAGCAGTTTTAAGTCCCCTCGGAATGAGCAGTTCTTC. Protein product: CASSFKSPRNEQFF.

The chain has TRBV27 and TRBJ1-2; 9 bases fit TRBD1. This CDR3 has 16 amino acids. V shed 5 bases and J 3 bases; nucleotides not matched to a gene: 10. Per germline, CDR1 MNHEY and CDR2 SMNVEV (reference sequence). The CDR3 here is CASSPTDRGRDYGYTF. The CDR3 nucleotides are TGTGCCAGCAGTCCGACGGACAGGGGAAGAGACTATGGCTACACCTTC.